This T cell receptor beta chain emerged from a study of blood T cell repertoires in COVID-19. Using immunoSEQ multiplex PCR, the repertoire was profiled, and TCRdb retains in-frame clones only, with some absent. The sample lists just over 650,000 clones; around 89% were seen once. In germline, CDR1 is KGHDR, CDR2 SFDVKD. This CDR3 is built from 16 residues. The V and J ends lost 1 base and 4 bases respectively, with 13 bases between them. This clone has only a few counts. The TCR comes from a woman between 18 and 30 years old with acute or convalescent COVID-19. The rearrangement uses TRBV24-1 and TRBJ2-1; a weak D match, TRBD1 (6 bases). Material for sequencing was peripheral blood. This CDR3 reads CATSDFLQGQYNEQFF. CDR3 coding DNA: TGTGCCACCAGTGATTTCCTACAGGGTCAGTACAATGAGCAGTTCTTC.